This TCR beta chain was profiled in a study of cytomegalovirus exposure and HLA in healthy donors. As concerns this clone: Its matching antigen is unknown.

Study conclusions and caveats: A later examination showed that TCR association rates differed by HLA locus, with DRB1 most and HLA-C fewest. In a later analysis, TCR beta V- and J-gene trimming was associated with a missense DCLRE1C variant.

The primer mix had 60 Vbeta and 13 Jbeta primers. The table came from immunoSEQ multiplex PCR; TCRdb's copy has only in-frame clones and leaves some out. The sample has about 160,000 clones, about 73% seen once; the top ten hold 3.1%. CDR1 is SNHLY and CDR2 is FYNNEI in the germline V gene. The CDR3 has 15 amino acids. Trimming took off 3 bases at V and 2 bases at J, with 13 bases between the two ends. The rearrangement joins TRBV2 to TRBJ1-2, with no clear D. The sequenced sample consisted of PBMCs. The sequence derives from a woman between 35 and 50 years old in good health and CMV-seronegative. CDR3 sequence (DNA): TGTGCCAGCAGTGATCGGGAAGACGGGAACTATGGCTACACCTTC. Translating it yields CASSDREDGNYGYTF.